The 26 T cell receptor beta chains below were found in one sample sequenced in a study of sequential checkpoint blockade in melanoma (dated by TCRdb to between 2018 and 2020). Library generation was performed with the immunoSEQ multiplex PCR assay. As stored in TCRdb, this immuneACCESS dataset retains in-frame rearrangements with V and J assigned. A fraction of the clones does not appear; measured against another copy, unresolved V genes explain less than half of the discrepancy, and the remainder lacks a known reason. Recorded for this sample are approximately 20,000 clones; 26% of them occurred a single time. About 7.2% of the sample is in the top ten clones. The treatment or condition label on this specimen signifies: randomized to nivolumab then ipilimumab (arm A) or the reverse (arm B). Sequenced material: tumor tissue (inferred from file names), taken from a patient given nivolumab and ipilimumab in sequence. These receptors all come from a human donor with melanoma.

The gene calls are TRBV25-1 and TRBJ1-5, with 12 positions matching TRBD1. CDR3 length: 14 amino acids. J gave up 6 bases and V 6 bases, and 3 bases lay outside the gene matches. The germline V gene encodes CDR1 MGHDK and CDR2 SYGVNS. This CDR3 reads CASRGTGGFQPQHF. The CDR3 region has the DNA TGTGCCAGCAGGGGGACAGGGGGCTTTCAGCCCCAGCATTTT. The complete variable domain, with remaining parts taken from reference TRBV25-1 and TRBJ1-5, reads EADIYQTPRYLVIGTGKKITLECSQTMGHDKMYWYQQDPGMELHLIHYSYGVNSTEKGDLSSESTVSRIRTEHFPLTLESARPSHTSQYLCASRGTGGFQPQHFGDGTRLSIL.

The rearrangement uses TRBV6-8 and TRBJ1-3; 9 bases map to TRBD1. J gave up 7 bases and V 4 bases, and 11 bases lay outside the gene matches. CDR3 size: 16 residues. Germline CDR1 and CDR2: MNHGY and SAAAGT. CDR3 sequence (DNA): TGTGCCAGCAGTTTAACGATCACAGGGGGCAGGAACACCATATATTTT. Its protein is CASSLTITGGRNTIYF.

This clone was counted once. The CDR3 reads CASSLDLGGTEAFF. The CDR3 DNA sequence: TGCGCCAGCAGCTTGGATCTAGGGGGCACTGAAGCTTTCTTT. This chain uses TRBV5-1 with TRBJ1-1; D is perhaps TRBD1 (6 bases). Germline CDR1 SGHRS, CDR2 YFSETQ. The germline V and J ends were trimmed by 0 bases and 4 bases, with 10 bases remaining between them. This CDR3 region has 14 residues.

By sample share, this clone is medium-sized. This rearrangement joins TRBV9 to TRBJ1-1; D is unclear. There are 13 residues in the CDR3. Between the trimmed V and J ends, which lost 0 bases and 0 bases, there was a span of 3 bases. Germline values: CDR1 SGDLS, CDR2 YYNGEE. Here the CDR3 reads CASSVGMNTEAFF. The CDR3 region has the DNA TGTGCCAGCAGCGTAGGCATGAACACTGAAGCTTTCTTT.

This clone was found many times. The genes are TRBV10-3 and TRBJ1-2; D ambiguous. Germline assignment: CDR1 ENHRY and CDR2 SYGVKD. CDR3 length equals 14 residues. The V end was cut by 0 bases, the J end by 6 bases, with 11 bases between. CDR3 in amino acids: CAISESSAVDGYTF. The CDR3 region has the DNA TGTGCCATCAGTGAGTCTTCGGCCGTCGATGGCTACACCTTC.

This clone appeared a few times. V usage is TRBV11-3 and J usage is TRBJ2-4, with a tentative D call TRBD2 (6 bases). CDR1 and CDR2 (germline): SGHNT, YENEEA. This CDR3 has 17 amino acids. Trimming shortened V by 7 bases and J by 6 bases, and 25 bases separated the two germline ends. DNA of the CDR3: TGTGCCAGCACAACAGGTGGAGGGGAGTGGGGTAGAAACATTCAGTACTTC. It encodes CASTTGGGEWGRNIQYF.

This clone was observed a few times. The V gene is TRBV19, the J gene TRBJ1-2, with TRBD1 identical over 7 bases. Per germline, CDR1 LNHDA and CDR2 SQIVND (reference sequence). Trimming removed 6 bases from V and 0 bases from J; junction bases left unmatched: 7. The CDR3 covers 15 residues. The CDR3 DNA sequence: TGTGCCAGTAGCCTACAGGGGAAAGCTAACTATGGCTACACCTTC. It is translated as CASSLQGKANYGYTF. Using reference TRBV19 and TRBJ1-2 for the parts outside the CDR3, the full variable domain is DGGITQSPKYLFRKEGQNVTLSCEQNLNHDAMYWYRQDPGQGLRLIYYSQIVNDFQKGDIAEGYSVSREKKESFPLTVTSAQKNPTAFYLCASSLQGKANYGYTFGSGTRLTVV.

The rearrangement joins TRBV6-8 to TRBJ2-2, with D unresolved. CDR3 size: 14 residues. Germline V gene sequence: CDR1 MNHGY, CDR2 SAAAGT. V was shortened by 6 bases and J by 10 bases, with 18 bases between the two germline ends. The CDR3 sequence: CASRFDELISELFF. CDR3 coding DNA: TGTGCCAGCAGGTTCGATGAGCTGATTTCGGAGCTGTTTTTT.

The chain links TRBV19 to TRBJ1-1; D ambiguous. Germline lookup yields CDR1 LNHDA and CDR2 SQIVND (reference sequence). The CDR3 extends over 13 amino acids. The ends were cut back, 6 bases at V and 1 base at J, with 9 bases in the middle. The CDR3 region is CASRGTSNTEAFF. Written as DNA, the CDR3 is TGTGCCAGTAGGGGAACCTCGAACACTGAAGCTTTCTTT.

The gene calls are TRBV30 and TRBJ2-7; D uncertain. Germline V lookup: CDR1 GTSNPN, CDR2 SVGIG (reference sequence). The CDR3 runs to 13 residues. The CDR3 coding sequence is TGTGCTCTGGCGCGAAGCAACTCCTACGAGCAGTACTTC. Amino acid sequence: CALARSNSYEQYF.

This clone was counted only a few times. The genes are TRBV6-8 and TRBJ2-7; 10 bases fit TRBD1. This CDR3 contains 14 residues. Per the germline V gene, CDR1 is MNHGY and CDR2 is SAAAGT. V was pared by 2 bases and J by 5 bases, with 3 bases of the junction left unmatched. The CDR3 protein is CASSYTGQGNEQYF. DNA for the CDR3: TGTGCCAGCAGTTACACGGGACAGGGGAACGAGCAGTACTTC.

The CDR3 loop reads CASRIGGNTGELFF. The CDR3 bases are TGTGCCAGTCGAATCGGGGGGAACACCGGGGAGCTGTTTTTT. This chain links TRBV19 with TRBJ2-2, with D possibly being TRBD2 (6 bases). V lost 8 bases to trimming and J lost 1 base, with 11 bases between them. CDR1 and CDR2 from the germline V gene are LNHDA and SQIVND (reference sequence). The CDR3 has 14 residues.

The sample holds a few counts of this clone. V and J are TRBV28 and TRBJ2-7, with 9 bases matching TRBD1. The CDR3 length is 15 residues. Germline loops: CDR1 MDHEN, CDR2 SYDVKM. Trimming removed 5 bases from V and 4 bases from J; junction bases left unmatched: 9. DNA of the CDR3: TGTGCCAGCAGTGGCACCGGGACAGGGATTTACGAGCAGTACTTC. Translated, it gives CASSGTGTGIYEQYF.

The chain has TRBV15 and TRBJ1-5, with D maybe TRBD1 (5 bases). From germline, CDR1 is LNHNV and CDR2 YYDKDF (reference sequence). The ends were cut back, 5 bases at V and 0 bases at J, with 14 bases in the middle. The CDR3 is 16 amino acids. DNA of the CDR3: TGTGCCACCAGCCGCACAGGCGATTATAGCAATCAGCCCCAGCATTTT. This encodes CATSRTGDYSNQPQHF. The variable domain in full, completed from reference TRBV15 and TRBJ1-5, reads DAMVIQNPRYQVTQFGKPVTLSCSQTLNHNVMYWYQQKSSQAPKLLFHYYDKDFNNEADTPDNFQSRRPNTSFCFLDIRSPGLGDTAMYLCATSRTGDYSNQPQHFGDGTRLSIL.

This clone was detected a few times. The chain recombines TRBV7-6 with TRBJ2-7, with D perhaps matching TRBD1 or TRBD2 (6 bases each). Germline V gene data show CDR1 as SGHVS and CDR2 as FNYEAQ. The CDR3 runs 14 residues. Trimming took off 3 bases at V and 0 bases at J, with 9 bases between the two ends. The CDR3 here is CASSFGGGSYEQYF. Here the CDR3 DNA reads TGTGCCAGCAGCTTCGGGGGCGGCTCCTACGAGCAGTACTTC.

This clone has only a few counts. This sequence joins TRBV6-8 and TRBJ1-1, with TRBD1 matching 10 bases. The CDR3 runs to 16 residues. Germline V CDR1 and CDR2: MNHGY, SAAAGT. Germline trimming cut 2 bases from V and 4 bases from J; bases unmatched to any gene: 7. The CDR3 loop reads CASSYGGGQGTTEAFF. For the CDR3, the DNA is TGTGCCAGCAGTTACGGGGGGGGACAGGGGACCACTGAAGCTTTCTTT.

This clone occurred many times. CDR3 loop: CASSLRSSYNSPLHF. The CDR3 bases are TGTGCCAGCAGCTTACGGAGCTCCTATAATTCACCCCTCCACTTT. The chain links TRBV11-3 to TRBJ1-6; no firm D call. The CDR3 consists of 15 residues. V was shortened by 2 bases and J by 0 bases, with 5 bases between the two germline ends. Germline CDR1 and CDR2: SGHNT and YENEEA.

This clone was picked up a small number of times. V and J are TRBV11-3 and TRBJ2-3; D gene ambiguous. Germline V CDR1 and CDR2: SGHNT, YENEEA. There are 16 residues in the CDR3. The V and J ends lost 4 bases and 4 bases respectively, with 18 bases between them. CDR3 region: CASSSSGLKVADTQYF. The DNA of the CDR3 is TGTGCCAGCAGCTCCTCCGGGCTTAAGGTGGCAGATACGCAGTATTTT.

This clone showed up just a few times. The chain couples TRBV6-8 to TRBJ1-5; TRBD1 might be the D (6 bases). Trimming took 6 bases from V and 1 from J, leaving 10 bases between them. CDR3 length: 14 residues. From germline, CDR1 is MNHGY and CDR2 SAAAGT. The CDR3 loop reads CASSPGQSNQPQHF. CDR3 nucleotide sequence: TGTGCCAGCAGCCCGGGACAAAGCAATCAGCCCCAGCATTTT.

The chain recombines TRBV19 with TRBJ1-5; 10 positions agree with TRBD1. This CDR3 is built from 17 residues. Germline-derived CDR1 and CDR2 are LNHDA and SQIVND (reference sequence). V was clipped by 10 bases and J by 7 bases; unmatched bases: 19. The CDR3 loop reads CATRNAGTGVRGQPQHF. The CDR3 DNA sequence: TGTGCCACAAGAAATGCCGGGACAGGGGTCCGGGGGCAGCCCCAGCATTTT.

This sequence joins TRBV28 and TRBJ1-5; 7 bases match TRBD1. The length of the CDR3 is 15 residues. The junction had 8 bases not matched to a gene; V was cut back by 6 bases and J by 3 bases. The germline gives CDR1 MDHEN, CDR2 SYDVKM. The CDR3, as DNA: TGTGCCAGCAGACCACAAGACAGGGCCAATCAGCCCCAGCATTTT. Its translation: CASRPQDRANQPQHF.

The rearrangement uses TRBV7-6 and TRBJ1-3, with TRBD1 matching 10 bases. CDR3 length: 16 amino acids. Per the germline V gene, CDR1 is SGHVS and CDR2 is FNYEAQ. V shed 3 bases, J shed 4 bases, and the junction held 6 bases outside the gene matches. CDR3 residues: CASSFRGQGVGNTIYF. In DNA form, the CDR3 reads TGTGCCAGCAGCTTCCGAGGACAGGGGGTGGGAAACACCATATATTTT.

This clone is classed as medium-sized. V and J are TRBV6-8 and TRBJ1-4; perhaps TRBD1 as D (5 bases). The CDR3 covers 14 residues. V lost 7 bases and J 8 bases, leaving 17 bases between the germline ends. The germline CDR1 and CDR2 sequences are MNHGY and SAAAGT. The CDR3 DNA is TGTGCCAGCACCAGCGGGGCCAGCGGAGAAAAACTGTTTTTT. It yields the protein CASTSGASGEKLFF.

The chain combines TRBV30 with TRBJ1-5, with unresolved D. The ends were cut back, 3 bases at V and 6 bases at J, with 12 bases in the middle. There are 13 residues in the CDR3. Germline-derived CDR1 and CDR2 are GTSNPN and SVGIG (reference sequence). As DNA, the CDR3 is TGTGCCTGGAGGGAAGGGAGAGGTCAGCCCCAGCATTTT. Protein: CAWREGRGQPQHF.

At least ten counts were recorded for this clone. V gene TRBV11-3 combines with J gene TRBJ2-7; TRBD2 agrees at 11 bases. Germline CDR1 is SGHNT and CDR2 is YENEEA. V was clipped by 1 base and J by 5 bases; unmatched bases: 7. CDR3 size: 16 residues. The CDR3 DNA is TGTGCCAGCAGCTTAGTATTAGCGGGAGGGCCGGACGAGCAGTACTTC. Protein product: CASSLVLAGGPDEQYF. Combining the CDR3 with reference TRBV11-3 and TRBJ2-7 gives the whole variable domain EAGVVQSPRYKIIEKKQPVAFWCNPISGHNTLYWYLQNLGQGPELLIRYENEEAVDDSQLPKDRFSAERLKGVDSTLKIQPAELGDSAVYLCASSLVLAGGPDEQYFGPGTRLTVT.

In its sample, this clone was seen many times. The V call is TRBV11-3, the J call TRBJ2-5; 9 bases agree with TRBD2. This CDR3 region has 16 residues. V trimming: 8 bases; J trimming: 5 bases; junction bases outside the gene matches: 15. Germline CDR1 reads SGHNT; CDR2 reads YENEEA. The CDR3 bases are TGTGCCAGCTGTAGTGGGGCTAGCGGGAAGTTGGAGACCCAGTACTTC. It is translated as CASCSGASGKLETQYF.